Here is one T cell receptor (beta chain) with its context. No cognate antigen has been identified for it. The read halts 3 residues ahead of the CDR3 end, with the missing end drawn from the germline J gene. The CDR3 goes from the cysteine to the phenylalanine over 14 residues. The DNA has 33 bases, all within the CDR3, and is read from base 1. V is reduced by 0 bases and J by 3 bases, leaving a spacing of 11 bases between them. CDR1 DFQATT and CDR2 SNEGSKA were looked up in the germline V gene (reference sequence). The sample comes from a study of T cells in women clearing cervical HPV infection (dated 2018 in TCRdb). At the level of the whole study: The cases were 25 to 30 women with histologically confirmed HPV16-related CIN3 or worse, and 2 of those women had invasive cancers. The 20 to 25 controls were women who cleared a single incident HPV16 infection within 12 months without developing precancer or cancer. Blood from cases was collected at the visit at which the lesion was first identified, whereas blood from controls was collected once infection was no longer detected. For cases, the median interval between lesion detection and blood sampling was more than 130 days, with an interquartile range of roughly 80 to 230 days. Since HLA typing was available for only a few women, HLA type could not be ruled out as a confounder. An exploratory proof-of-principle case-control study, nested within the Guanacaste HPV Natural History Study in Costa Rica, was conducted to compare TCR repertoires across cervical HPV16 outcomes. Cases and controls were matched on age within five years and on year of sample collection. A median age of approximately 30 years was observed in cases versus under 40 in controls, and no significant differences in baseline characteristics were found. In the parent cohort, 10,049 women aged 18 or older were enrolled in Guanacaste, Costa Rica, during about 1992 to 1995 and were followed for more than 6 years. Five blinded duplicates per group were added as quality controls, so that 60 or so samples were obtained: some 50 participants and 10 replicates.

Every participant had a single incident cervical HPV16 infection, and women with prevalent HPV16 infections were excluded. Cervical HPV DNA was detected by MY09/MY11 PCR and genotyped by dot-blot hybridization. More than 14 mL of heparinized blood were centrifuged, and the buffy coat was split into aliquots, frozen at -30 degrees C, and then kept at -80 degrees C. Genomic DNA was extracted from buffy coat specimens using QIAGEN kits. TCR beta CDR3 regions were amplified by multiplex PCR using the immunoSEQ assay from an average of around 1.2 ug genomic DNA per sample. The assay corrected primer bias using a complete synthetic TCR repertoire to establish an amplification baseline. The amplicons were sequenced using the Illumina platform. The source study handled its data this way. Error correction of the sequences involved clustering with frequency ratios plus a modified nearest-neighbor algorithm, after which the sequences were analyzed in the immunoSEQ Analyzer using IMGT gene definitions. At each rarefaction depth, TCR richness and evenness were averaged over 20 rarefaction repeats, and samples with fewer sequences than the depth were excluded. V, D and J gene relative abundances were compared between groups with Wilcoxon rank sum tests, applying FDR correction. An intraclass correlation of roughly 95% for TCR richness and an average of 76.4% across over 65 gene segments were obtained from the blinded duplicates. The immuneACCESS repertoire file appears here via TCRdb, limited to in-frame rearrangements. These files lack a portion of the clones; in checked studies, under half of the deficit traces to unresolved V genes, and the cause of the others is not known. That table gives V, J and clone size, and the DNA gave D and trimming. The sample has around 20,000 clones on record. 4.5% to 6.5% of the sample is taken by the ten largest.

The research as a whole found: TCR repertoire richness was significantly higher in CIN3+ cases than in controls across sequencing depths, while evenness did not differ. The cross-sectional design could not show whether the associations came before the infection or were a result of it, and neither effector/memory subsets nor HPV-specific T cells were isolated. Cases had lower TRBV6-7 relative abundance than controls (about 0.1% versus 0.15%; Bonferroni P = 0.0008). Because the number of T cells per sample was unknown, the richness differences could reflect varying T-cell content rather than repertoire biology. Random forest classifiers that combined richness and V gene abundances separated cases from controls with an estimated AUC of about 0.8.

The sample taken for sequencing was blood buffy coat. The rearranged segments are TRBV20-1 and TRBJ2-5, with TRBD1 tentatively as D gene (5 bases match). The TCR sequence derives from a woman aged 18-70 years with a cervical HPV16 infection that either progressed to CIN3+ or cleared (not recorded which). The CDR3 sequence is CSARDNDSKETQYF. The covered CDR3 bases are TGCAGTGCTAGAGATAATGACAGCAAAGAGACC.